The 2 T cell receptor beta chains below come from one sample, sequenced in a study of Ad26.COV2.S vaccination and SARS-CoV-2 variants. Sample treatment: roughly 20 received Ad26.COV2.S at low or high dose, single or two shots; about 5 received placebo; per-sample allocation not given. Vaccine and placebo recipients were sampled on day 63 after the first injection. The repertoire was sequenced with immunoSEQ multiplex PCR; TCRdb's copy has only in-frame clones and lacks some. The sample records 380,000 or so clones, 75% to 90% being singletons. The specimen comprised peripheral blood, sampled in a trial of Ad26.COV2.S vaccine versus placebo. The receptors here all came from a person between 18 and 65 years old who received the Ad26.COV2.S COVID-19 vaccine or a placebo.

This chain links TRBV19 with TRBJ2-1; D assignment may be TRBD1 or TRBD2 (5 bases each). V lost 0 bases, J lost 1 base, and 10 bases lay in between. The CDR3 length is 16 residues. Germline V lookup: CDR1 LNHDA, CDR2 SQIVND (reference sequence). CDR3 nucleotide sequence: TGTGCCAGTAGTATAGAACGGGGACCTTCCTACAATGAGCAGTTCTTC. The encoded protein is CASSIERGPSYNEQFF.

The chain couples TRBV7-9 to TRBJ1-1, with D perhaps matching TRBD1 (5 bases). This CDR3 spans 14 amino acids. Deletions cut 0 bases from V and 6 bases from J, with 11 bases between. Germline CDR1 and CDR2: SEHNR and FQNEAQ (reference sequence). The CDR3 region is CASSLAGELAEAFF. CDR3 in DNA: TGTGCCAGCAGCTTAGCGGGGGAATTGGCTGAAGCTTTCTTT. The variable domain in full, with the rest retrieved from reference TRBV7-9 and TRBJ1-1, is DTGVSQNPRHKITKRGQNVTFRCDPISEHNRLYWYRQTLGQGPEFLTYFQNEAQLEKSRLLSDRFSAERPKGSFSTLEIQRTEQGDSAMYLCASSLAGELAEAFFGQGTRLTVV.